Each of the 13 T cell receptor beta chains below was sequenced from the same sample in a study of blood T cell repertoires in COVID-19 (dated by TCRdb to the early 2020s). Receptor amplification or capture employed the immunoSEQ multiplex PCR assay. TCRdb took this table from immuneACCESS and kept in-frame rearrangements with V and J called. Such tables lack part of the clones; where checked against another copy, unresolved V genes explain under half of the gap, and the rest is unexplained. The sample table holds about 34,000 clones, of which 90% were seen once. Under 25% of the sample comes from the top ten. Material: peripheral blood. The source is a man aged 80 or over with acute or convalescent COVID-19.

The chain is built from TRBV18 and TRBJ2-7; no firm D call. With 0 bases removed from V and 1 base from J, the gap between germline ends came to 7 bases. The germline gives CDR1 KGHSH, CDR2 LQKENI. There are 14 residues in the CDR3. The CDR3: CASSPPSSSYEQYF. Written as DNA, the CDR3 is TGTGCCAGCTCACCACCGTCGAGTTCCTACGAGCAGTACTTC.

The rearrangement joins TRBV6-5 to TRBJ1-2; weak D call: TRBD1 (5 bases). V shed 2 bases and J shed 2 bases, with 12 bases lying between them. The CDR3 is made up of 15 amino acids. The V gene's germline CDR1 is MNHEY and CDR2 SVGAGI. The CDR3 protein is CASSYAGPPNYGYTF. In DNA form, the CDR3 reads TGTGCCAGCAGTTACGCAGGGCCCCCAAACTATGGCTACACCTTC.

This clone was seen only once. The chain recombines TRBV7-2 with TRBJ1-2, with TRBD1 matching over 8 bases. CDR3 size: 16 residues. From germline, CDR1 is SGHTA and CDR2 FQGNSA. Unmatched junction bases numbered 12, after V lost 2 bases and J lost 7 bases. CDR3 protein: CASSLHLQGAYGGYTF. The CDR3 region has the DNA TGTGCCAGCAGCTTACATTTGCAGGGGGCATATGGTGGCTACACCTTC.

Worth noting for this clone: Other DNA sequences of this sample code for an identical CDR3. V usage is TRBV3-1 (or the pseudogene TRBV3-2) and J usage is TRBJ1-2; 11 bases agree with TRBD1. The length of the CDR3 is 14 residues. V lost 4 bases and J lost 5; bases outside the gene matches: 3. Germline V gene sequence: CDR1 LGHDT, CDR2 YNNKEL (reference sequence). The CDR3 here is CASSLGTGGYGYTF. CDR3 sequence (DNA): TGTGCCAGCAGCCTCGGGACAGGGGGATATGGCTACACCTTC.

This clone was picked up a small number of times. This sequence joins TRBV25-1 and TRBJ2-2, with TRBD1 matching 11 bases. This CDR3 region has 14 residues. J gave up 7 bases and V 7 bases, and 5 bases lay outside the gene matches. The germline CDR1 and CDR2 sequences are MGHDK and SYGVNS. CDR3 loop: CASTGTGGIGELFF. In DNA form, the CDR3 reads TGTGCCAGCACCGGGACAGGGGGAATCGGGGAGCTGTTTTTT. The full variable domain, rest sourced from reference TRBV25-1 and TRBJ2-2, is EADIYQTPRYLVIGTGKKITLECSQTMGHDKMYWYQQDPGMELHLIHYSYGVNSTEKGDLSSESTVSRIRTEHFPLTLESARPSHTSQYLCASTGTGGIGELFFGEGSRLTVL.

The genes are TRBV19 and TRBJ1-5; no definite D call. This CDR3 contains 8 residues. Trimming left V 11 bases short and J 11 bases short, with 7 bases between. CDR1 and CDR2 from the germline V gene are LNHDA and SQIVND (reference sequence). The CDR3, as DNA: TGTGCCCCGAGAACCCAGCATTTT. It encodes CAPRTQHF.

The chain is built from TRBV5-3 and TRBJ2-5; D might be TRBD2 (5 bases). TRBV5-3 is known as an ORF, though its function is uncertain. This CDR3 is 17 amino acids long. The V end was cut by 4 bases, the J end by 2 bases, with 21 bases between. The CDR3 bases are TGTGCCAGAAGCCCACCACGAGGGCAATGGCTACAAGAGACCCAGTACTTC. It specifies CARSPPRGQWLQETQYF.

The chain recombines TRBV7-9 with TRBJ1-2; tentatively, D is TRBD1 (5 bases). The CDR3 totals 14 residues. The V end lost 5 bases, the J end lost 6 bases, and 16 bases lay between the germline ends. Germline CDR1 SEHNR, CDR2 FQNEAQ (reference sequence). The CDR3 DNA follows: TGTGCCAGCAGCCCACTGGGGGGATCGGATGGCTACACCTTC. Translation gives CASSPLGGSDGYTF.

The V call is TRBV12-3 or TRBV12-4, the J call TRBJ2-5; 8 bases align to TRBD1. The CDR3 runs 13 residues. Germline trimming cut 7 bases from V and 7 bases from J; bases unmatched to any gene: 8. The chain's CDR3 is CASTGTGWGTQYF. In DNA, the CDR3 is TGTGCCAGCACTGGGACAGGATGGGGGACCCAGTACTTC.

The chain combines TRBV7-2 with TRBJ2-1, with D unresolved. V was shortened by 1 base and J by 0 bases, with 7 bases between the two germline ends. The length of the CDR3 is 15 residues. The germline V gene encodes CDR1 SGHTA and CDR2 FQGNSA. The DNA of the CDR3 is TGTGCCAGCAGCTTAGGAGTTATCTCCTACAATGAGCAGTTCTTC. Protein sequence: CASSLGVISYNEQFF.

The rearrangement joins TRBV5-1 to TRBJ2-3; D possibly corresponds to TRBD1 (6 bases). Germline V lookup: CDR1 SGHRS, CDR2 YFSETQ. CDR3 length: 16 amino acids. Trimming pared 4 bases from V and 4 bases from J, leaving 19 bases between. CDR3 coding DNA: TGCGCCAGCAGCACCAACCCTCAACAGGGTGCAGATACGCAGTATTTT. This gives the protein CASSTNPQQGADTQYF. The variable domain in full, with the rest retrieved from reference TRBV5-1 and TRBJ2-3, is KAGVTQTPRYLIKTRGQQVTLSCSPISGHRSVSWYQQTPGQGLQFLFEYFSETQRNKGNFPGRFSGRQFSNSRSEMNVSTLELGDSALYLCASSTNPQQGADTQYFGPGTRLTVL.

Only one count was recorded for this clone. This rearrangement joins TRBV4-2 to TRBJ2-3; 8 positions agree with TRBD2. This CDR3 comprises 17 residues. CDR1 is LGHNA and CDR2 is YNFKEQ in the germline V gene. Trimming at V came to 0 bases and at J to 0 bases, leaving 5 bases not matched to a gene. The CDR3 sequence is CASSQDRAGGSTDTQYF. For the CDR3, the DNA is TGTGCCAGCAGCCAAGATCGGGCGGGGGGTAGCACAGATACGCAGTATTTT.

The genes are TRBV24-1 and TRBJ2-3; D is undetermined. This CDR3 region has 12 residues. Germline CDR1 KGHDR, CDR2 SFDVKD. Trimming cost V 1 base and J 6 bases, with 4 bases left between them. For the CDR3, the DNA is TGTGCCACCAGTGATTTCCGGGATACGCAGTATTTT. Its translation is CATSDFRDTQYF.